This TCR beta chain was sequenced in a study of shared clonotypes between healthy human individuals. Study-level background: The study used three CD4 naive, three CD4 memory, two CD8 naive and one CD8 memory plate per donor.

As concerns this clone: The antigen remains undetermined.

With 5 bases removed from V and 7 bases from J, the gap between germline ends came to 8 bases. Per germline, CDR1 MDHEN and CDR2 SYDVKM. The CDR3 extends over 11 amino acids. Data came from immunoSEQ multiplex PCR; TCRdb stores just in-frame clones and leaves some out. The sample carries around 990,000 clones, about 72% recorded once. Study-wide findings and caveats: Sampling covered blood only; tissue repertoires likely differ.

This chain joins TRBV28 and TRBJ1-1; weak D call: TRBD1 (5 bases). The clonotype comes from a man aged 18 to 29 in good health. Some clones in this sample may be carry-over from other donors' samples. The sequenced sample consisted of memory CD4+ T cells from PBMCs. Subset reported: CD45RA-negative fraction. The CDR3 nucleotides read TGTGCCAGCAGTGGGAGGGGTGAAGCTTTCTTT. As protein: CASSGRGEAFF.